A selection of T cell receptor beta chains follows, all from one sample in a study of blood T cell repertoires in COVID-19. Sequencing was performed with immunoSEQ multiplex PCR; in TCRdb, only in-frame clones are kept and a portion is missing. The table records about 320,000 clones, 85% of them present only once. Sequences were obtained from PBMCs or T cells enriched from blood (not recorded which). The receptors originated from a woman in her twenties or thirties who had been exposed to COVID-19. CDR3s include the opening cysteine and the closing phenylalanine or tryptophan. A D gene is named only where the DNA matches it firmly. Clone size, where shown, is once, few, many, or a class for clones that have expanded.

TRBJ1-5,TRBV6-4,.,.,CASEPDRLYSNQPQHF,TGTGCCAGCGAACCAGACAGGCTGTATAGCAATCAGCCCCAGCATTTT
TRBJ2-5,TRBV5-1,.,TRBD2,CASKPGTSREETQYF,TGCGCCAGTAAACCCGGGACTAGCAGGGAAGAGACCCAGTACTTC
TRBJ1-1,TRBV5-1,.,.,CASSWRDMNTEAFF,TGCGCCAGCAGCTGGCGGGATATGAACACTGAAGCTTTCTTT
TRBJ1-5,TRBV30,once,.,CAWSVRVGSNQPQHF,TGTGCCTGGAGTGTCCGGGTCGGGAGCAATCAGCCCCAGCATTTT
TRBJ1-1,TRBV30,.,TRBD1,CAWSQGDPEAFF,TGTGCCTGGAGTCAGGGGGACCCTGAGGCTTTCTTT
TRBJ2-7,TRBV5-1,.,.,CASSLDRAYDEQYF,TGCGCCAGCAGCTTGGACAGGGCTTACGACGAGCAGTACTTC
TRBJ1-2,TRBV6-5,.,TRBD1,CASSAQGGYGYTF,TGTGCCAGCAGCGCACAGGGGGGCTATGGCTACACCTTC
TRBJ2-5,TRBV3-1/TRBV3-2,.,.,CASSQDFGGKETQYF,TGTGCCAGCAGCCAAGATTTCGGGGGAAAAGAGACCCAGTACTTC
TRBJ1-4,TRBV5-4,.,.,CASSLGRSRATNEKLFF,TGTGCCAGCAGCTTGGGGAGGAGTCGAGCAACTAATGAAAAACTGTTTTTT
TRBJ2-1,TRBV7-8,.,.,CASSLQTTGTLFF,TGTGCCAGCAGCCTTCAGACCACCGGGACTCTGTTCTTC
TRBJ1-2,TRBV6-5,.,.,CASMRTASGYTF,TGTGCCAGCATGAGGACAGCTTCTGGCTACACCTTC
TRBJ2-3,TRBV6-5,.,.,CASSYSGDRLRDTQYF,TGTGCCAGCAGTTACTCCGGAGACAGGCTACGAGATACGCAGTATTTT
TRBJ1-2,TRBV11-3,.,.,CASSSPFGEPTF,TGTGCCAGCAGCTCCCCGTTCGGGGAGCCCACCTTC
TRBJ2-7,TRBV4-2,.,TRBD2,CASSQDWTSGRARYEQYF,TGTGCCAGCAGCCAAGATTGGACTAGCGGGAGGGCGAGGTACGAGCAGTACTTC
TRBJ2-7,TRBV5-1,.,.,CASSEQLPYEQYF,TGCGCCAGCAGCGAGCAATTGCCCTACGAGCAGTACTTC
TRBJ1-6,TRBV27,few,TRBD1,CASSLSPDRPSPLHF,TGTGCCAGCAGTTTATCCCCGGACAGGCCATCACCCCTCCACTTT
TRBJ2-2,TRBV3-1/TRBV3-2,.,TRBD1,CASSIRQGANTGELFF,TGTGCCAGCAGCATTAGACAGGGGGCGAACACCGGGGAGCTGTTTTTT
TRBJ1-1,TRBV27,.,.,CASRIYDRDEAFF,TGTGCCAGCAGAATATACGACAGAGATGAAGCTTTCTTT
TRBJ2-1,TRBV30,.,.,CAWSVRKRSYNEQFF,TGTGCCTGGAGTGTACGCAAGCGATCCTACAATGAGCAGTTCTTC
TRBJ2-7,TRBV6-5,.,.,CASSKTSSYEQYF,TGTGCCAGCAGTAAGACATCTTCCTACGAGCAGTACTTC
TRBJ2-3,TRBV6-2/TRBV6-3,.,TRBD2,CASSPRRTSGGGTDTQYF,TGTGCCAGCAGTCCGAGAAGGACTAGCGGGGGAGGAACAGATACGCAGTATTTT
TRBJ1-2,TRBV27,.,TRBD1,CASSLSPNRGGGYTF,TGTGCCAGCAGTTTATCCCCCAACAGGGGTGGGGGCTACACCTTC
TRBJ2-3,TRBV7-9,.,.,CASSLLDRPTDTQYF,TGTGCCAGCAGCTTACTAGACAGGCCGACAGATACGCAGTATTTT
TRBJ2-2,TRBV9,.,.,CASSVDRDQPTGELFF,TGTGCCAGCAGCGTAGACAGGGACCAACCGACCGGGGAGCTGTTTTTT
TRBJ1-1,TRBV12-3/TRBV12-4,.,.,CASSFSSTEAFF,TGTGCCAGCAGTTTTTCTTCCACTGAAGCTTTCTTT
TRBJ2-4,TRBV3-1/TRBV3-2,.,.,CASSQEHANIQYF,TGTGCCAGCAGCCAAGAACACGCAAACATTCAGTACTTC
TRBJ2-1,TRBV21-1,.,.,CAALQVLAGVRTYNEQFF,TGTGCCGCCCTTCAAGTACTAGCGGGAGTGAGGACCTACAATGAGCAGTTCTTC
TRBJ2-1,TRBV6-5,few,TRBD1,CASRDRGNEQFF,TGTGCCAGCCGGGACAGGGGGAATGAGCAGTTCTTC
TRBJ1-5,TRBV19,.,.,CASSPTDRFNQPQHF,TGTGCCAGTAGTCCGACCGACAGGTTCAATCAGCCCCAGCATTTT
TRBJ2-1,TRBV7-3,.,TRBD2,CASSLDSSGGLYNEQFF,TGTGCCAGCAGCTTAGACTCAAGCGGGGGTCTCTACAATGAGCAGTTCTTC
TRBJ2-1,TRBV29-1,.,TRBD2,CSVPTLAGTYNEQFF,TGCAGCGTACCCACTCTAGCGGGAACCTACAATGAGCAGTTCTTC
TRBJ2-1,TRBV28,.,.,CASSPYRDGNEQFF,TGTGCCAGCAGTCCCTACAGGGACGGCAATGAGCAGTTCTTC
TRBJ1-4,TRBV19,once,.,CATLPGSTNEKLFF,TGTGCCACCTTACCAGGGTCAACTAATGAAAAACTGTTTTTT
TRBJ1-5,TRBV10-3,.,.,CAISDPTGGQPQHF,TGTGCCATCAGTGACCCGACAGGTGGGCAGCCCCAGCATTTT
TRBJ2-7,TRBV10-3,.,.,CAISDSQGPRGNEQYF,TGTGCCATCAGTGACTCACAGGGACCGCGGGGGAACGAGCAGTACTTC
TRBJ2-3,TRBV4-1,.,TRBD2,CASSSKRAGGLTDTQYF,TGCGCCAGCAGCTCAAAGAGGGCGGGGGGGCTCACAGATACGCAGTATTTT
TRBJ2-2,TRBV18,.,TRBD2,CASSPPNSGGTGELFF,TGTGCCAGCTCACCACCGAATAGCGGGGGGACCGGGGAGCTGTTTTTT
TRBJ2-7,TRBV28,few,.,CASSLSQGGYTYF,TGTGCCAGCAGTTTAAGTCAAGGGGGTTACACGTACTTC
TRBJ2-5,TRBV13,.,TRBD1,CASSTYRGGETQYF,TGTGCCAGCAGTACGTACAGGGGTGGGGAGACCCAGTACTTC
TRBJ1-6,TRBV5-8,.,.,CASSLDSHNSPLHF,TGTGCCAGCAGCTTGGACAGCCACAATTCACCCCTCCACTTT
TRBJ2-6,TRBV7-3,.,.,CASSLTRVTGANVLTF,TGTGCCAGCAGCCTAACCAGGGTTACCGGGGCCAACGTCCTGACTTTC
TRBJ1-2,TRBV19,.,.,CASTYKGNYGYTF,TGTGCCAGTACGTATAAGGGGAACTATGGCTACACCTTC
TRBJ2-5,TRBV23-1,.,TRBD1,CASSQSAEGDRTQETQYF,TGCGCCAGCAGTCAATCTGCGGAGGGGGACAGGACACAAGAGACCCAGTACTTC
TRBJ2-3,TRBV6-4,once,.,CASSERDLHTQYF,TGTGCCAGCAGTGAGAGGGATCTCCATACGCAGTATTTT
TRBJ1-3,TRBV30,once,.,CAWDGLSGNTIYF,TGTGCCTGGGATGGGCTCTCTGGAAACACCATATATTTT
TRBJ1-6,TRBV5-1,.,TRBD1,CASSTGTGDGSSPLHF,TGCGCCAGCAGCACCGGGACAGGAGATGGAAGTTCACCCCTCCACTTT
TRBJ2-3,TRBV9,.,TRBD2,CASSVIGGGAEYF,TGTGCCAGCAGCGTAATAGGCGGGGGGGCGGAATATTTT
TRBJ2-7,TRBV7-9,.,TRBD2,CASSLASGRAYEQYF,TGTGCCAGCAGCTTAGCTAGCGGGAGGGCCTACGAGCAGTACTTC
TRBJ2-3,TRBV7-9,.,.,CASRTDRSGTDTQYF,TGTGCCAGCAGGACCGACAGGAGCGGCACAGATACGCAGTATTTT
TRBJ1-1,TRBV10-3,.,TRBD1,CAIRLTGMNTEAFF,TGTGCCATCAGATTGACAGGGATGAACACTGAAGCTTTCTTT
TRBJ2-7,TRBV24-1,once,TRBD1,CATSDPTGVEQYF,TGTGCCACCAGTGATCCGACAGGGGTTGAGCAGTACTTC
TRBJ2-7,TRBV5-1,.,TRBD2,CASRLAGTSEQYF,TGCGCCAGCCGACTAGCGGGAACGTCGGAGCAGTACTTC
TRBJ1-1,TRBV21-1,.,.,CASSPEFTGPSTEAFF,TGTGCCAGCAGCCCTGAGTTCACAGGGCCGAGCACTGAAGCTTTCTTT
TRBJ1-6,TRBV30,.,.,CAWRREEGRNSPLHF,TGTGCCTGGAGACGGGAGGAGGGACGTAATTCACCCCTCCACTTT
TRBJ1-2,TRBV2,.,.,CASSEDRPENYGYTF,TGTGCCAGCAGTGAAGATCGGCCGGAGAACTATGGCTACACCTTC
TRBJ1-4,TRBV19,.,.,CASKSGALVATNEKLFF,TGTGCCAGTAAATCAGGGGCGCTAGTTGCAACTAATGAAAAACTGTTTTTT
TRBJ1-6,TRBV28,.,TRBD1,CASSFGTGVRNSPLHF,TGTGCCAGCAGTTTTGGGACAGGGGTAAGAAATTCACCCCTCCACTTT
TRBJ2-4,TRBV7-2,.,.,CASSSPDTKNIQYF,TGTGCCAGCAGCTCCCCGGACACCAAAAACATTCAGTACTTC